This T cell receptor beta chain was sequenced for a study of cytomegalovirus exposure and HLA in healthy donors. Overall study results and limits: The authors later found TCR association rates varying by HLA locus, with DRB1 most and HLA-C fewest. Equally common other TCR beta chains were less clonally expanded than HLA-associated ones, a later analysis found.

Primers for the PCR totalled 60 Vbeta and 13 Jbeta. As originally analysed: Roughly 80 million unique TCR beta chains, some 11 million shared, were counted in a later analysis. Profiled with immunoSEQ multiplex PCR; TCRdb holds only in-frame clones, not every one. V, J and clone size are those of that table, while D and trimming were read from the DNA. The sample lists some 200,000 clones, about 86% occurring once. The CDR3 runs to 16 residues. About this clone itself: Its antigen is undetermined.

This TCR was recovered from a young woman in good health and CMV-seronegative. This chain connects TRBV21-1 to TRBJ2-5; TRBD2, the table's D call, lacks a check against the DNA. TRBV21-1 is given as a pseudogene. What was sequenced was PBMCs. The CDR3, as DNA: TGTGCCAGCAGCAAAGCGCTTTATGTACTACAAGAGACCCAGTACTTC. Encoded protein: CASSKALYVLQETQYF.